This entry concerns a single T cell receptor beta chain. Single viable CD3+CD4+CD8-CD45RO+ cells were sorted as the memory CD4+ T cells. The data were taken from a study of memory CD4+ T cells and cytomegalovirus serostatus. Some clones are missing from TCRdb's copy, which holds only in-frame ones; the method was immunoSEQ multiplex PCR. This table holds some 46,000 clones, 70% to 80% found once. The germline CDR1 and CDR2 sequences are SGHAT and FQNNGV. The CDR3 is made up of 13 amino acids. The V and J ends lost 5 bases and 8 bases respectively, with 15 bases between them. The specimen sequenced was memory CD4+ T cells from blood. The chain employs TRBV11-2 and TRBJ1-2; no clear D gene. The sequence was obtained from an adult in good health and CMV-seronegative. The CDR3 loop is CASSARLPGGYTF. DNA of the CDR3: TGTGCCAGCAGCGCCAGACTTCCCGGGGGCTACACCTTC.